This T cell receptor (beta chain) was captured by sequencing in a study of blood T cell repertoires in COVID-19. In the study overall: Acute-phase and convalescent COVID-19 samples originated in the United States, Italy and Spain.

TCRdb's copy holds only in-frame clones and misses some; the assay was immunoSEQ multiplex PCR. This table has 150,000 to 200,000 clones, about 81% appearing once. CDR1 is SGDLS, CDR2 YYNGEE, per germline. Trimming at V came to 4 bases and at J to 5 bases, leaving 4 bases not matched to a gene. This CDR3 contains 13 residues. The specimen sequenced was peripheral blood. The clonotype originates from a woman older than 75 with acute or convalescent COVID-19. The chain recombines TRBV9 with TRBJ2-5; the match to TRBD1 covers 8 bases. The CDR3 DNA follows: TGTGCCAGCAGCTCGGACAGGGTTGAGACCCAGTACTTC. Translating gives CASSSDRVETQYF.